Presented here are 30 T cell receptor beta chains from one specimen sequenced in a study of cytotoxic CD8 clonotypes in ibrutinib-treated CLL. The repertoire was sequenced with immunoSEQ multiplex PCR; TCRdb's copy has only in-frame clones and lacks some. The sample contains hundreds of thousands of clones, under 75% of which appear only once. Sample: PBMCs, taken after 24 months of ibrutinib treatment. The receptor source for this set is a human donor with chronic lymphocytic leukemia.

The chain carries TRBV2 and TRBJ1-1; D is unresolved. The CDR3 covers 15 residues. V lost 0 bases and J lost 0, with 8 bases in between. Germline-derived CDR1 and CDR2 are SNHLY and FYNNEI. The CDR3 DNA is TGTGCCAGCAGTGAAGCGCCAAACATGAACACTGAAGCTTTCTTT. Encoded protein: CASSEAPNMNTEAFF.

The rearrangement uses TRBV10-3 and TRBJ1-4; D may be TRBD1 (5 bases). The V and J ends lost 0 bases and 1 base respectively, with 15 bases between them. Germline assignment: CDR1 ENHRY and CDR2 SYGVKD. This CDR3 has 18 residues. The CDR3 region is CAISESMGRVETNEKLFF. The CDR3 DNA sequence: TGTGCCATCAGTGAGTCGATGGGCAGGGTAGAAACTAATGAAAAACTGTTTTTT.

The chain carries TRBV2 and TRBJ1-5; D might be TRBD1 (5 bases). V lost 5 bases and J 0 bases, leaving 11 bases between the germline ends. The length of the CDR3 is 15 residues. Germline V lookup: CDR1 SNHLY, CDR2 FYNNEI. CDR3 protein: CASSLNQGSNQPQHF. CDR3 nucleotides: TGTGCCAGCAGTCTTAACCAGGGTAGCAATCAGCCCCAGCATTTT.

This clone was observed a few times. The chain couples TRBV11-3 to TRBJ2-3; tentatively, D is TRBD2 (5 bases). Germline-derived CDR1 and CDR2 are SGHNT and YENEEA. Trimming took off 3 bases at V and 0 bases at J, with 10 bases between the two ends. This CDR3 is 15 amino acids long. DNA for the CDR3: TGTGCCAGCAGCTTTAGCGAAACTAGCACAGATACGCAGTATTTT. Protein: CASSFSETSTDTQYF.

The rearrangement uses TRBV7-6 and TRBJ2-3; D gene uncertain. Germline V gene data show CDR1 as SGHVS and CDR2 as FNYEAQ. V was trimmed by 6 bases and J by 7 bases, leaving 11 bases between them. The CDR3 sequence is 12 residues long. CDR3 region: CASSPVVNTQYF. In DNA form, the CDR3 reads TGTGCCAGCAGTCCAGTCGTAAATACGCAGTATTTT.

The CDR3 bases are TGTGCCAGCAGTGTTAAGGGGTTTACCTGGGAGACCCAGTACTTC. Its protein product is CASSVKGFTWETQYF. V usage is TRBV27 and J usage is TRBJ2-5; D perhaps matches TRBD1 (5 bases). This CDR3 spans 15 amino acids. Germline-derived CDR1 and CDR2 are MNHEY and SMNVEV (reference sequence). V dropped 5 bases and J dropped 5 bases, with 18 bases sitting between them.

This chain links TRBV15 with TRBJ2-7; 12 bases align to TRBD1. The CDR3 spans 16 residues. CDR1 and CDR2 (germline): LNHNV, YYDKDF (reference sequence). Trimming removed 0 bases from V and 7 bases from J; junction bases left unmatched: 7. CDR3 amino acids: CATSREGTGGAGEQYF. CDR3 nucleotide sequence: TGTGCCACCAGCAGAGAAGGGACAGGGGGCGCGGGAGAGCAGTACTTC.

The rearrangement joins TRBV28 to TRBJ2-2; TRBD1 is a possible D gene (5 bases). The CDR3 extends over 13 amino acids. The V and J ends lost 8 bases and 7 bases respectively, with 14 bases between them. The germline V gene has CDR1 MDHEN and CDR2 SYDVKM. CDR3 sequence: CASGPGLIGELFF. The CDR3 nucleotides read TGTGCCAGCGGGCCAGGGTTGATCGGGGAGCTGTTTTTT. The complete variable domain, with remaining parts taken from reference TRBV28 and TRBJ2-2, reads DVKVTQSSRYLVKRTGEKVFLECVQDMDHENMFWYRQDPGLGLRLIYFSYDVKMKEKGDIPEGYSVSREKKERFSLILESASTNQTSMYLCASGPGLIGELFFGEGSRLTVL.

This clone has more than one count but fewer than ten. The chain has TRBV20-1 and TRBJ2-1; D gene uncertain. V was trimmed by 5 bases and J by 5 bases, leaving 4 bases between them. The CDR3 has 10 amino acids. In germline, CDR1 is DFQATT, CDR2 SNEGSKA (reference sequence). This chain's CDR3 is CSADHNEQFF. As DNA, the CDR3 is TGCAGTGCTGACCACAATGAGCAGTTCTTC.

The chain joins TRBV5-1 to TRBJ2-3, with 8 bases fitting TRBD2. V shed 4 bases, J shed 2 bases, and the junction held 9 bases outside the gene matches. Germline CDR1 and CDR2: SGHRS and YFSETQ. The CDR3 is 16 residues long. CDR3 bases: TGCGCCAGCAGCCCTTCAGCGGGGGCAAACACAGATACGCAGTATTTT. It codes for CASSPSAGANTDTQYF.

V and J are TRBV11-2 and TRBJ2-5, with TRBD1 matching 11 bases. Germline-derived CDR1 and CDR2 are SGHAT and FQNNGV. This CDR3 has 17 amino acids. V lost 1 base, J lost 1 base, and 5 bases stayed unmatched. The chain's CDR3 is CASSLVPGTGGQETQYF. The CDR3 DNA follows: TGTGCCAGCAGCTTAGTCCCCGGGACAGGGGGCCAAGAGACCCAGTACTTC.

The rearrangement uses TRBV11-2 and TRBJ2-1, with 10 bases matching TRBD2. With 5 bases clipped from V and 3 bases from J, the junction kept 10 bases outside the gene matches. Germline lookup yields CDR1 SGHAT and CDR2 FQNNGV. The CDR3 sequence is 17 residues long. DNA of the CDR3: TGTGCCAGCAGCCAAACTCGGACTAGCGGCCACTACAATGAGCAGTTCTTC. Translating it yields CASSQTRTSGHYNEQFF.

CDR3 DNA sequence: TGTGCTAGTGGTCACAATCACAATGAGCAGTTCTTC. This translates into CASGHNHNEQFF. The V and J genes are TRBV12-5 and TRBJ2-1; D gene uncertain. This CDR3 is 12 amino acids long. Germline-derived CDR1 and CDR2 are LGHNT and FRNRAP. Trimming removed 5 bases from V and 5 bases from J, with 7 bases in between.

This rearrangement joins TRBV18 to TRBJ2-3; TRBD1 matches at 11 bases. The CDR3 covers 16 residues. CDR1 is KGHSH, CDR2 LQKENI, per germline. Trimming at V came to 3 bases and at J to 0 bases, leaving 2 bases not matched to a gene. The CDR3: CASSPGTGGSTDTQYF. Written as DNA, the CDR3 is TGTGCCAGCTCACCTGGGACAGGGGGGAGCACAGATACGCAGTATTTT.

About this clone: Other DNA sequences in this sample translate to the same CDR3. The genes are TRBV29-1 and TRBJ2-7; 12 positions match TRBD1. This CDR3 has 12 residues. Germline V gives CDR1 SQVTM, CDR2 ANQGSEA. The junction had 1 base not matched to a gene; V was cut back by 6 bases and J by 4 bases. CDR3: CSVGQGAYEQYF. For the CDR3, the DNA is TGCAGCGTGGGACAGGGGGCTTACGAGCAGTACTTC.

V is TRBV4-3 and J is TRBJ1-5; D is undetermined. The CDR3 loop spans 14 amino acids. V gave up 2 bases and J gave up 1 base, with 6 bases separating them. Germline CDR1 LGHNA, CDR2 YSLEER. The CDR3 coding sequence is TGCGCCAGCAGCCAATTTGACAGCAATCAGCCCCAGCATTTT. Its translation: CASSQFDSNQPQHF.

The chain combines TRBV7-3 with TRBJ2-4; perhaps TRBD2 as D (5 bases). This CDR3 spans 15 amino acids. V gave up 1 base and J gave up 8 bases, with 15 bases separating them. From germline, CDR1 is SGHTA and CDR2 FQGTGA. For the CDR3, the DNA is TGTGCCAGCAGCTTAAATGAGCGGAGCTGGGACATTCAGTACTTC. Amino acids: CASSLNERSWDIQYF.

The CDR3 DNA is TGTGCCAGCAGCTTGGTGGGACAGAAAAACATTCAGTACTTC. As protein: CASSLVGQKNIQYF. This sequence joins TRBV5-8 and TRBJ2-4, with 7 bases matching TRBD1. This CDR3 has 14 amino acids. V trimming: 0 bases; J trimming: 4 bases; junction bases outside the gene matches: 1. Germline lookup yields CDR1 SGHTS and CDR2 YDEGEE.

The genes are TRBV27 and TRBJ2-5; unclear D gene. The germline gives CDR1 MNHEY, CDR2 SMNVEV (reference sequence). This CDR3 is built from 16 residues. The ends were cut back, 4 bases at V and 2 bases at J, with 17 bases in the middle. The CDR3: CASSSAPDHVQETQYF. The CDR3 nucleotides read TGTGCCAGCAGTTCTGCTCCGGATCATGTACAAGAGACCCAGTACTTC.

V usage is TRBV27 and J usage is TRBJ2-1; 7 bases fit TRBD2. The germline CDR1 and CDR2 sequences are MNHEY and SMNVEV (reference sequence). V lost 5 bases and J lost 5; bases outside the gene matches: 9. The CDR3 contains 15 residues. CDR3 in amino acids: CASSPPGGRNNEQFF. The CDR3 DNA is TGTGCCAGCAGTCCACCGGGCGGGAGAAACAATGAGCAGTTCTTC.

About this clone: The same CDR3 also results from other DNA sequences found in this sample. This chain joins TRBV5-1 and TRBJ1-1; D gene ambiguous. Trimming stripped 0 bases from V and 1 base from J, with 4 bases between. This CDR3 spans 13 amino acids. Germline V gene sequence: CDR1 SGHRS, CDR2 YFSETQ. The CDR3 sequence: CASSLVANTEAFF. CDR3 DNA: TGCGCCAGCAGCTTGGTTGCGAACACTGAAGCTTTCTTT.

The CDR3 DNA sequence: TGTGCCAGCAGCAACAGGGTGTCGTGGGGCTACACCTTC. This sequence encodes CASSNRVSWGYTF. The gene calls are TRBV9 and TRBJ1-2; D may be TRBD1 (6 bases). There are 13 residues in the CDR3. Trimming removed 4 bases at V and 8 bases at J, with 15 bases between. The V gene's germline CDR1 is SGDLS and CDR2 YYNGEE.

This clone has only a few counts. This sequence joins TRBV7-8 and TRBJ2-7, with D tentatively TRBD1 (8 bases). The germline CDR1 and CDR2 sequences are SGHVS and FQNEAQ. CDR3 length: 14 residues. Trimming took 5 bases from V and 3 from J, leaving 14 bases between them. CDR3 bases: TGTGCCAGCAGCACAACAGGGGGGGGCTACGAGCAGTACTTC. Translation gives CASSTTGGGYEQYF.

V usage is TRBV19 and J usage is TRBJ2-2, with D maybe TRBD1 (6 bases). V was cut by 8 bases and J by 5 bases, with 9 bases left in between. The CDR3 sequence is 12 residues long. CDR1 and CDR2 from the germline V gene are LNHDA and SQIVND (reference sequence). CDR3 residues: CASPGETGELFF. In DNA form, the CDR3 reads TGTGCCAGTCCAGGGGAAACCGGGGAGCTGTTTTTT.

The chain joins TRBV9 to TRBJ2-1, with a weak D call TRBD2 (5 bases). Trimming took off 3 bases at V and 7 bases at J, with 8 bases between the two ends. Germline-derived CDR1 and CDR2 are SGDLS and YYNGEE. The CDR3 consists of 12 residues. The CDR3 sequence is CASSGSGNEQFF. The CDR3 coding sequence is TGTGCCAGCAGCGGGTCGGGGAATGAGCAGTTCTTC. Full variable domain (outside the CDR3, taken from reference TRBV9 and TRBJ2-1): DSGVTQTPKHLITATGQRVTLRCSPRSGDLSVYWYQQSLDQGLQFLIQYYNGEERAKGNILERFSAQQFPDLHSELNLSSLELGDSALYFCASSGSGNEQFFGPGTRLTVL.

This chain links TRBV6-5 with TRBJ1-4; possibly TRBD1 for D (6 bases). CDR3 length: 16 residues. Germline CDR1 MNHEY, CDR2 SVGAGI. V was clipped by 0 bases and J by 2 bases, with 10 bases between them. The CDR3 here is CASSYSPGVTNEKLFF. In DNA, the CDR3 is TGTGCCAGCAGTTACTCTCCAGGGGTTACTAATGAAAAACTGTTTTTT.

V is TRBV21-1 and J is TRBJ1-3. TRBV21-1 is a known pseudogene. The CDR3 covers 12 residues. The CDR3 coding sequence is TGTGCCAGCAGCGTCGCTGGAAACACCATATATTTT. Residues: CASSVAGNTIYF.

The chain links TRBV11-3 to TRBJ2-3; D is perhaps TRBD1 (6 bases). Trimming shortened V by 5 bases and J by 4 bases, and 13 bases separated the two germline ends. In germline, CDR1 is SGHNT, CDR2 YENEEA. This CDR3 is built from 14 residues. The CDR3 here is CASSKTEGADTQYF. The CDR3 DNA reads as TGTGCCAGCAGCAAGACTGAGGGGGCAGATACGCAGTATTTT.

The chain has TRBV7-9 and TRBJ2-2, with D maybe TRBD2 (5 bases). Germline CDR1 is SEHNR and CDR2 is FQNEAQ (reference sequence). The V and J ends lost 7 bases and 0 bases respectively, with 15 bases between them. There are 16 residues in the CDR3. Here the CDR3 DNA reads TGTGCCAGCACCCTAGAGGGCTTCGCGAACACCGGGGAGCTGTTTTTT. As protein: CASTLEGFANTGELFF.

The rearrangement uses TRBV7-3 and TRBJ2-3; D perhaps matches TRBD1 (6 bases). Germline loops: CDR1 SGHTA, CDR2 FQGTGA. The V end lost 0 bases, the J end lost 2 bases, and 9 bases lay between the germline ends. There are 15 residues in the CDR3. The CDR3, as DNA: TGTGCCAGCAGCTTAACTAGGGGGATCACAGATACGCAGTATTTT. Translated, it gives CASSLTRGITDTQYF.